The 18 T cell receptor beta chains below come from one sample, sequenced in a study of cytomegalovirus exposure and HLA in healthy donors. Generated by immunoSEQ multiplex PCR, the TCRdb table keeps only in-frame clones and is missing some. Of 250,000 to 300,000 clones listed, around 86% are singletons. Sample: PBMCs. All receptors derive from a woman aged 18-29 years in good health and CMV-seronegative.

The chain joins TRBV7-2 to TRBJ2-7; 9 bases align to TRBD2. Germline values: CDR1 SGHTA, CDR2 FQGNSA. This CDR3 comprises 15 residues. The J segment lost 2 bases and the V segment lost 5 bases, leaving 7 bases of the junction unmatched. Written as DNA, the CDR3 is TGTGCCAGCAGCCTCCGACTAGCGGTTACCTACGAGCAGTACTTC. Amino acid sequence: CASSLRLAVTYEQYF. Looking up the rest from reference TRBV7-2 and TRBJ2-7 gives the full variable domain: GAGVSQSPSNKVTEKGKDVELRCDPISGHTALYWYRQSLGQGLEFLIYFQGNSAPDKSGLPSDRFSAERTGGSVSTLTIQRTQQEDSAVYLCASSLRLAVTYEQYFGPGTRLTVT.

The chain joins TRBV7-9 to TRBJ2-7; TRBD2 matches 8 bases. The V gene's germline CDR1 is SEHNR and CDR2 FQNEAQ (reference sequence). The ends lost 4 bases at V and 4 bases at J; junction bases unmatched: 6. The CDR3 extends over 14 amino acids. CDR3 bases: TGTGCCAGCAGCTCGCCGACTAGCGAGTACGAGCAGTACTTC. Translated, it gives CASSSPTSEYEQYF.

This clone was found once. The chain links TRBV5-4 to TRBJ2-7, with TRBD1 matching over 9 bases. Germline-derived CDR1 and CDR2 are SGHNT and YYREEE (reference sequence). V trimming: 3 bases; J trimming: 0 bases; junction bases outside the gene matches: 1. There are 14 residues in the CDR3. In nucleotides, the CDR3 is TGTGCCAGCAGCTGGGACAGGGACTCCTACGAGCAGTACTTC. It yields the protein CASSWDRDSYEQYF.

The chain links TRBV9 to TRBJ2-3, with a possible D match to TRBD2 (6 bases). Trimming left V 2 bases short and J 3 bases short, with 28 bases between. The CDR3 extends over 20 amino acids. The germline gives CDR1 SGDLS, CDR2 YYNGEE. CDR3 DNA sequence: TGTGCCAGCAGCGTCCGCCCCCCCCGATCGGGAGTAAGGATGACAGATACGCAGTATTTT. Translated: CASSVRPPRSGVRMTDTQYF.

The V and J genes are TRBV5-4 and TRBJ1-2, with TRBD1 as a possible D gene (5 bases). CDR1 and CDR2 (germline): SGHNT, YYREEE (reference sequence). V lost 0 bases and J lost 7, with 19 bases in between. The CDR3 is made up of 16 amino acids. The CDR3 sequence is CASSLGPGGVQGGYTF. In nucleotides, the CDR3 is TGTGCCAGCAGCTTGGGGCCGGGGGGTGTGCAGGGTGGCTACACCTTC. The full variable domain, with the rest looked up from reference TRBV5-4 and TRBJ1-2, is ETGVTQSPTHLIKTRGQQVTLRCSSQSGHNTVSWYQQALGQGPQFIFQYYREEENGRGNFPPRFSGLQFPNYSSELNVNALELDDSALYLCASSLGPGGVQGGYTFGSGTRLTVV.

The CDR3, as DNA: TGTGCCAGTAGTATATTCTCACAGAATAATTCACCCCTCCACTTT. Amino acid sequence: CASSIFSQNNSPLHF. The V gene is TRBV19, the J gene TRBJ1-6; no firm D call. This CDR3 comprises 15 residues. V lost 2 bases and J lost 5, with 10 bases in between. Germline V gene data show CDR1 as LNHDA and CDR2 as SQIVND (reference sequence). The full variable domain, completed using reference TRBV19 and TRBJ1-6, is DGGITQSPKYLFRKEGQNVTLSCEQNLNHDAMYWYRQDPGQGLRLIYYSQIVNDFQKGDIAEGYSVSREKKESFPLTVTSAQKNPTAFYLCASSIFSQNNSPLHFGNGTRLTVT.

The V and J genes are TRBV11-1 and TRBJ2-7; tentatively, D is TRBD2 (6 bases). CDR3 length: 15 amino acids. Germline V gene sequence: CDR1 SGHAT, CDR2 FQDESV (reference sequence). V lost 5 bases and J 0 bases, leaving 14 bases between the germline ends. The CDR3 DNA is TGTGCCAGCAGCCCCCTAGGAGGGAGCTCCTACGAGCAGTACTTC. This gives the protein CASSPLGGSSYEQYF.

The chain has TRBV7-9 and TRBJ2-3, with a tentative D call TRBD2 (5 bases). Germline V lookup: CDR1 SEHNR, CDR2 FQNEAQ (reference sequence). This CDR3 region has 13 residues. The V and J ends lost 5 bases and 3 bases respectively, with 9 bases between them. This chain's CDR3 is CASSPPGTDTQYF. The CDR3, as DNA: TGTGCCAGCAGCCCCCCGGGGACAGATACGCAGTATTTT.

The gene calls are TRBV7-2 and TRBJ2-1; the match to TRBD2 covers 7 bases. The CDR3 extends over 14 amino acids. Per germline, CDR1 SGHTA and CDR2 FQGNSA. Trimming took 0 bases from V and 5 from J; bases not matched to a gene: 1. The CDR3 coding sequence is TGTGCCAGCAGCTTAGCACTAGCGAACAATGAGCAGTTCTTC. Translation gives CASSLALANNEQFF. Drawing the rest from reference TRBV7-2 and TRBJ2-1, the complete variable domain is GAGVSQSPSNKVTEKGKDVELRCDPISGHTALYWYRQSLGQGLEFLIYFQGNSAPDKSGLPSDRFSAERTGGSVSTLTIQRTQQEDSAVYLCASSLALANNEQFFGPGTRLTVL.

The chain has TRBV6-5 and TRBJ2-7, with a possible D match to TRBD1 (5 bases). There are 14 residues in the CDR3. The germline V gene has CDR1 MNHEY and CDR2 SVGAGI. Trimming cost V 0 bases and J 2 bases, with 8 bases left between them. The CDR3 spells CASSYSARAYEQYF. CDR3 DNA sequence: TGTGCCAGCAGTTACTCAGCCAGGGCCTACGAGCAGTACTTC.

The chain joins TRBV9 to TRBJ2-7, with 11 positions matching TRBD1. The CDR3 runs 15 residues. V shed 4 bases and J 4 bases; nucleotides not matched to a gene: 7. The germline CDR1 and CDR2 sequences are SGDLS and YYNGEE. As DNA, the CDR3 is TGTGCCAGCAGCAACGGACAGGGGGCTTGGTACGAGCAGTACTTC. The encoded protein is CASSNGQGAWYEQYF.

This chain uses TRBV4-1 with TRBJ2-3; 10 bases map to TRBD2. Unmatched junction bases numbered 6, after V lost 1 base and J lost 2 bases. This CDR3 comprises 17 residues. The germline V gene encodes CDR1 MGHRA and CDR2 YSYEKL. In nucleotides, the CDR3 is TGCGCCAGCAGCCAAGGCCTAGCGGGGGATAACACAGATACGCAGTATTTT. As protein: CASSQGLAGDNTDTQYF.

The V gene is TRBV5-4, the J gene TRBJ2-7; 10 nucleotides match TRBD1. Trimming took 5 bases from V and 1 from J; bases not matched to a gene: 6. Germline-derived CDR1 and CDR2 are SGHNT and YYREEE (reference sequence). This CDR3 is 15 amino acids long. DNA for the CDR3: TGTGCCAGCAGACAAGGGACAGGGGTTTCCTACGAGCAGTACTTC. It yields the protein CASRQGTGVSYEQYF.

This sequence joins TRBV4-3 and TRBJ2-7, with D possibly being TRBD1 (6 bases). Trimming left V 0 bases short and J 5 bases short, with 14 bases between. The CDR3 runs to 15 residues. Germline V CDR1 and CDR2: LGHNA, YSLEER. This CDR3 is CASSQDLQGENEQYF. The CDR3, as DNA: TGCGCCAGCAGCCAAGATTTACAGGGAGAAAACGAGCAGTACTTC.

The chain carries TRBV2 and TRBJ1-1, with D perhaps matching TRBD1 (5 bases). There are 13 residues in the CDR3. The germline V gene encodes CDR1 SNHLY and CDR2 FYNNEI. Trimming pared 2 bases from V and 11 bases from J, leaving 15 bases between. The CDR3 DNA follows: TGTGCCAGCAGTGAAATCCAGGGCTCAGAGGCTTTCTTT. As protein: CASSEIQGSEAFF.

The CDR3 bases are TGTGCCAGCAGTTTATCTCTACAGGGTTGGAACACTGAAGCTTTCTTT. This codes for CASSLSLQGWNTEAFF. The chain recombines TRBV27 with TRBJ1-1; D is perhaps TRBD1 (6 bases). V shed 0 bases and J shed 1 base, with 12 bases lying between them. CDR1 is MNHEY, CDR2 SMNVEV, per germline (reference sequence). The CDR3 runs to 16 residues.

In its sample, this clone was seen a few times. The genes are TRBV7-9 and TRBJ1-4; D is ambiguous. V shed 5 bases and J shed 13 bases, with 17 bases lying between them. The CDR3 has 13 amino acids. Germline V CDR1 and CDR2: SEHNR, FQNEAQ (reference sequence). DNA of the CDR3: TGTGCCAGCAGCCCCACTTCGGGAAGTGGACTGTTTTTT. Translating gives CASSPTSGSGLFF.

J is TRBJ2-7 and V is TRBV19; a weak D match, TRBD1 (5 bases). There are 15 residues in the CDR3. Deletions cut 1 base from V and 4 bases from J, with 14 bases between. Germline assignment: CDR1 LNHDA and CDR2 SQIVND (reference sequence). The CDR3 reads CASSIGPGPPYEQYF. The CDR3 region has the DNA TGTGCCAGTAGTATAGGACCAGGGCCCCCTTACGAGCAGTACTTC.